The 5 T cell receptor beta chains below all came from one sample that was sequenced in a study of T cell responses to AZD1222 COVID-19 vaccine. Clones were read by immunoSEQ multiplex PCR, and TCRdb kept only the in-frame ones, dropping some. The data contain roughly 190,000 clones, roughly 92% of them seen just once; the ten biggest clones take up approximately 1.6%. Specimen: peripheral blood, collected 28 days after the second AZD1222 dose. The receptors derive from an adult who received the AZD1222 COVID-19 vaccine.

The count of this clone is one. This rearrangement joins TRBV9 to TRBJ1-1; the D gene is possibly TRBD1 (5 bases). V was trimmed by 0 bases and J by 3 bases, leaving 6 bases between them. Germline assignment: CDR1 SGDLS and CDR2 YYNGEE. The CDR3 spans 13 residues. For the CDR3, the DNA is TGTGCCAGCAGCGTAGGGGGGGACACTGAAGCTTTCTTT. This sequence encodes CASSVGGDTEAFF.

The CDR3 nucleotides are TGTGCCACCAGCAGAGACCCAGGGGCCACCGGGGAGCTGTTTTTT. Its protein is CATSRDPGATGELFF. The J gene is TRBJ2-2, the V gene TRBV15, with D possibly TRBD1 on 6 matching bases. Germline V CDR1 and CDR2: LNHNV, YYDKDF (reference sequence). V was pared by 0 bases and J by 4 bases, with 9 bases between. This CDR3 comprises 15 residues. The full variable domain, its missing parts supplied by reference TRBV15 and TRBJ2-2, is DAMVIQNPRYQVTQFGKPVTLSCSQTLNHNVMYWYQQKSSQAPKLLFHYYDKDFNNEADTPDNFQSRRPNTSFCFLDIRSPGLGDTAMYLCATSRDPGATGELFFGEGSRLTVL.

The rearrangement links TRBV5-8 to TRBJ1-5; D is unclear. This CDR3 has 15 residues. V was trimmed by 0 bases and J by 2 bases, leaving 9 bases between them. Germline V gene sequence: CDR1 SGHTS, CDR2 YDEGEE. CDR3 bases: TGTGCCAGCAGCTTGGGAGGAGTTGGCAATCAGCCCCAGCATTTT. Translated: CASSLGGVGNQPQHF.

This clone has just a few counts. This sequence joins TRBV5-1 and TRBJ2-6, with D hard to call. Per germline, CDR1 SGHRS and CDR2 YFSETQ. V was shortened by 7 bases and J by 0 bases, with 5 bases between the two germline ends. The CDR3 covers 13 residues. CDR3 region: CASADSGANVLTF. CDR3 coding DNA: TGCGCCAGCGCGGACTCTGGGGCCAACGTCCTGACTTTC.

V and J are TRBV3-1 (or the pseudogene TRBV3-2) and TRBJ2-2; D may be TRBD2 (5 bases). The CDR3 totals 17 residues. V was clipped by 4 bases and J by 2 bases, with 17 bases between them. Germline assignment: CDR1 LGHDT and CDR2 YNNKEL (reference sequence). The CDR3 is CASSPWRGGINTGELFF. CDR3 sequence (DNA): TGTGCCAGCAGCCCTTGGCGAGGAGGAATAAACACCGGGGAGCTGTTTTTT.